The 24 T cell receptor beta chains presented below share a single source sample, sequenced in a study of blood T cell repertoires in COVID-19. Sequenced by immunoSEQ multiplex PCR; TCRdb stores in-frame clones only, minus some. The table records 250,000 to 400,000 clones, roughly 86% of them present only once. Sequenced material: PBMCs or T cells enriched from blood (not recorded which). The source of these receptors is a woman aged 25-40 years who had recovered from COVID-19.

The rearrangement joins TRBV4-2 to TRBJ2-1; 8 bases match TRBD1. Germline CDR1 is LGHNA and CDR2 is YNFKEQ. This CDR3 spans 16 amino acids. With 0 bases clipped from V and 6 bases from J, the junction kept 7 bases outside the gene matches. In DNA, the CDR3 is TGTGCCAGCAGCCAAGACGACAGGGGCTTTATCAATGAGCAGTTCTTC. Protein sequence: CASSQDDRGFINEQFF.

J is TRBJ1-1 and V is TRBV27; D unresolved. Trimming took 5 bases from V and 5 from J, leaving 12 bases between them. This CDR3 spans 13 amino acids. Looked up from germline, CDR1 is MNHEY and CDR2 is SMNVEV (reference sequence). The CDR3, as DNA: TGTGCCAGCAGTAGCCCGGGTTGGACTGAAGCTTTCTTT. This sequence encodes CASSSPGWTEAFF.

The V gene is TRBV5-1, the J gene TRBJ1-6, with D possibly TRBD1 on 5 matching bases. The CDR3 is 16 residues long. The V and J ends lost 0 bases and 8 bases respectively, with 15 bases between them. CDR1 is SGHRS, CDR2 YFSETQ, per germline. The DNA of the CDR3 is TGCGCCAGCAGCTTGGGGTGGGGGGAAAAGGATTCACCCCTCCACTTT. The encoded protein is CASSLGWGEKDSPLHF.

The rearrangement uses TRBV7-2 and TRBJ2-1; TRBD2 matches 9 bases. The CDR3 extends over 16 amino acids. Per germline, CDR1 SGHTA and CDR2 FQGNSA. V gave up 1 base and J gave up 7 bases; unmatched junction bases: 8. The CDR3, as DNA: TGTGCCAGCAGCTTAGTTAGGCGGGGGGGCAAAAATGAGCAGTTCTTC. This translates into CASSLVRRGGKNEQFF.

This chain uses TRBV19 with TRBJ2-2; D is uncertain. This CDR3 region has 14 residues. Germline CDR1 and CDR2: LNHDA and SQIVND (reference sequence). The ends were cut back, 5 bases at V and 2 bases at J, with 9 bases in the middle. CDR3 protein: CASSGQINTGELFF. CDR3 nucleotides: TGTGCCAGTAGTGGGCAGATTAACACCGGGGAGCTGTTTTTT.

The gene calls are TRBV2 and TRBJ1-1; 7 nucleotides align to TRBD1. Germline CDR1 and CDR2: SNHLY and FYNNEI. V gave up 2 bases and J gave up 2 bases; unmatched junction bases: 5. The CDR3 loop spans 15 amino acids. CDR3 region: CASSENRGFNTEAFF. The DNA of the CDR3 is TGTGCCAGCAGTGAAAACAGGGGCTTCAACACTGAAGCTTTCTTT.

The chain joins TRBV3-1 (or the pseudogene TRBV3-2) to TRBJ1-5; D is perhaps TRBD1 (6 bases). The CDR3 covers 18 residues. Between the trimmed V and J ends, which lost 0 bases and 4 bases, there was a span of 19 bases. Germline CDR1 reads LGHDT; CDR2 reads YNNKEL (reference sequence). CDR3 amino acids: CASSQDPLGVGTNQPQHF. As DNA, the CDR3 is TGTGCCAGCAGCCAAGATCCTTTAGGTGTAGGGACAAATCAGCCCCAGCATTTT.

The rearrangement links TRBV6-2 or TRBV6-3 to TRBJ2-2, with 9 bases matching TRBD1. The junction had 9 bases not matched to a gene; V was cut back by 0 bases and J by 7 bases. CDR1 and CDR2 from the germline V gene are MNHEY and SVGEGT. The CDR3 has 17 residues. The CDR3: CASSYSKDRGFGGELFF. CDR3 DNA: TGTGCCAGCAGTTACTCTAAGGACAGGGGCTTCGGCGGGGAGCTGTTTTTT.

The CDR3 bases are TGTGCCAGCAGTGACGAGGCCAGGGCATTCGATCAGCCCCAGCATTTT. Encoded protein: CASSDEARAFDQPQHF. The chain combines TRBV2 with TRBJ1-5; D may be TRBD1 (5 bases). Germline V gene data show CDR1 as SNHLY and CDR2 as FYNNEI. With 3 bases removed from V and 5 bases from J, the gap between germline ends came to 17 bases. The CDR3 is made up of 16 amino acids.

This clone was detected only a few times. The CDR3 sequence is CASSSGRGEQFF. In DNA form, the CDR3 reads TGCGCCAGCAGCTCAGGACGGGGTGAGCAGTTCTTC. The chain has TRBV5-1 and TRBJ2-1; a weak D match, TRBD2 (5 bases). The CDR3 contains 12 residues. Per germline, CDR1 SGHRS and CDR2 YFSETQ. V lost 3 bases to trimming and J lost 9 bases, with 10 bases between them.

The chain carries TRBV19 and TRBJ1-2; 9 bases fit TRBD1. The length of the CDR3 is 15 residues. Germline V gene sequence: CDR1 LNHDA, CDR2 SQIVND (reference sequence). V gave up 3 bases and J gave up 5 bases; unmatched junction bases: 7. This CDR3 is CASSIGTGSFYGYTF. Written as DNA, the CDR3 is TGTGCCAGTAGTATTGGGACAGGGTCCTTTTATGGCTACACCTTC. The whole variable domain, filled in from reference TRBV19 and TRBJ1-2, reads DGGITQSPKYLFRKEGQNVTLSCEQNLNHDAMYWYRQDPGQGLRLIYYSQIVNDFQKGDIAEGYSVSREKKESFPLTVTSAQKNPTAFYLCASSIGTGSFYGYTFGSGTRLTVV.

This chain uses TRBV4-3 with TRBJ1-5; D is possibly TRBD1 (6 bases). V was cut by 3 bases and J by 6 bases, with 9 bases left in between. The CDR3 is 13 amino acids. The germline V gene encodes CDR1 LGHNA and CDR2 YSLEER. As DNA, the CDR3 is TGCGCCAGCAGCCAGAGGGGGACTCAGCCCCAGCATTTT. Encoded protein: CASSQRGTQPQHF.

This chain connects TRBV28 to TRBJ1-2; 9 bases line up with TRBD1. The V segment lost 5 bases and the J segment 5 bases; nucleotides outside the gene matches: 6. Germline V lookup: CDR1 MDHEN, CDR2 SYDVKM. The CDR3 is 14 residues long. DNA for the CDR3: TGTGCCAGCAGTGAGACAGGGGGAAGTTATGGCTACACCTTC. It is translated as CASSETGGSYGYTF.

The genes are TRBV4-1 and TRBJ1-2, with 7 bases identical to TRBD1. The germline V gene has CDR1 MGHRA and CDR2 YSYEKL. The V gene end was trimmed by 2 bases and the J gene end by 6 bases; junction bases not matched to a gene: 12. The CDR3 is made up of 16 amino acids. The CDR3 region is CASSQLFGQETDGYTF. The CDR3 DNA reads TGCGCCAGCAGCCAACTTTTCGGACAGGAGACAGATGGCTACACCTTC.

The CDR3 DNA follows: TGTGCCAGCAGCCCAGGACAGGGGAGGTGGGATGGCTACACCTTC. Translated: CASSPGQGRWDGYTF. The chain couples TRBV28 to TRBJ1-2; the match to TRBD1 covers 9 bases. V was pared by 6 bases and J by 6 bases, with 11 bases of the junction left unmatched. This CDR3 is built from 15 residues. Germline V lookup: CDR1 MDHEN, CDR2 SYDVKM.

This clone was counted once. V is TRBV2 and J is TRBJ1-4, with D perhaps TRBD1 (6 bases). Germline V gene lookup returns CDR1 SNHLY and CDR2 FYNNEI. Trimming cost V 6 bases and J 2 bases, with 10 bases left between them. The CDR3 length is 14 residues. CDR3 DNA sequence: TGTGCCAGCAGGGGGGCATGGACTAATGAAAAACTGTTTTTT. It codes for CASRGAWTNEKLFF. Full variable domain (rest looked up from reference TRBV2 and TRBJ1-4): EPEVTQTPSHQVTQMGQEVILRCVPISNHLYFYWYRQILGQKVEFLVSFYNNEISEKSEIFDDQFSVERPDGSNFTLKIRSTKLEDSAMYFCASRGAWTNEKLFFGSGTQLSVL.

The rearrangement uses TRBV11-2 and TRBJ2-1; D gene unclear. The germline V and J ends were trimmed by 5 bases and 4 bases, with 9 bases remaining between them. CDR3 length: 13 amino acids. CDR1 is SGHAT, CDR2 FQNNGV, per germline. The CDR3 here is CASSPTVYNEQFF. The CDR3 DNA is TGTGCCAGCAGCCCCACAGTATACAATGAGCAGTTCTTC.

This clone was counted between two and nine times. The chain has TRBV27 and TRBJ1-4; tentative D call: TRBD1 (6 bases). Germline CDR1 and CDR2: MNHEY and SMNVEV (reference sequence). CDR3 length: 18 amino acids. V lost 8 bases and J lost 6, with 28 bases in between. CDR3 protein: CASSTNELGTHNYEKLFF. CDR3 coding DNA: TGTGCCAGCTCAACGAACGAGCTCGGGACACATAATTATGAAAAACTGTTTTTT.

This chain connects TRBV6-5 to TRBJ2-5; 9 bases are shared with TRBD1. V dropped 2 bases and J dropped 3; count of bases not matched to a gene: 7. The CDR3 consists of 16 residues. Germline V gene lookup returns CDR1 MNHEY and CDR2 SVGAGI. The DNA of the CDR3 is TGTGCCAGCAGTTACCATGGGACAGGGAGAGAAGAGACCCAGTACTTC. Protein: CASSYHGTGREETQYF.

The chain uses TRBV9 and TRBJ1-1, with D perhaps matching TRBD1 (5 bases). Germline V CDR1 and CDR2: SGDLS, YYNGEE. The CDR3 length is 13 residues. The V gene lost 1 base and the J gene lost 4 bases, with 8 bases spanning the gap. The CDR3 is CASSVSQGTEAFF. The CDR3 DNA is TGTGCCAGCAGCGTATCCCAGGGCACTGAAGCTTTCTTT.

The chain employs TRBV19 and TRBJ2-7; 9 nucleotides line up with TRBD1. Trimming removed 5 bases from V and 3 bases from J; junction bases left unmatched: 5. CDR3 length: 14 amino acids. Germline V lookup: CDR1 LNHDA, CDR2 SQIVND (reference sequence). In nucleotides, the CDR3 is TGTGCCAGTAGTGTTAGGACAGGGGACTACGAGCAGTACTTC. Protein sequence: CASSVRTGDYEQYF.

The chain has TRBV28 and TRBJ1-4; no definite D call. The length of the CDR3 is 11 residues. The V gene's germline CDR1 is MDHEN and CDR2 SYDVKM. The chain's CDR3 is CGAGPHEKLFF. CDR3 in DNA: TGTGGGGCAGGTCCTCATGAAAAACTGTTTTTT.

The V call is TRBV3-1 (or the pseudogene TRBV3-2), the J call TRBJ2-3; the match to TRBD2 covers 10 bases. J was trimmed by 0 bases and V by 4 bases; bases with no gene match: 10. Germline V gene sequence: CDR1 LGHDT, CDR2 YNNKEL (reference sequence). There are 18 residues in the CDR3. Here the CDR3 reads CASSPGPSGGTSTDTQYF. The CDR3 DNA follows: TGTGCCAGCAGCCCGGGCCCTAGCGGGGGCACTAGCACAGATACGCAGTATTTT.

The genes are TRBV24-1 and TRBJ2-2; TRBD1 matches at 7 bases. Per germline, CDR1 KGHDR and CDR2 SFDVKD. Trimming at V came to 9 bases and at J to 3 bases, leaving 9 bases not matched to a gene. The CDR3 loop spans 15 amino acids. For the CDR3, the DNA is TGTGCCACCGGCGAACAGGGGTTATACACCGGGGAGCTGTTTTTT. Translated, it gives CATGEQGLYTGELFF.